This is a list of T cell receptor beta chains from one sample in a study of cytomegalovirus exposure and HLA in healthy donors. Assay used: immunoSEQ multiplex PCR; TCRdb lists only in-frame clones, some missing. The sample has about 170,000 clones; about 88% are singletons. Sequenced input: PBMCs. Receptor source: a man aged 30-40 years in good health and CMV-seropositive. Both conserved end residues are part of each CDR3. The D gene is left open where the match is weak. Rows may omit the clone size; those that give it use once, few, many or a size class.

DNA: TGTGCCAGCAGTGAGGTAGTGGGGCCCCAGCATTTT
CDR3: CASSEVVGPQHF
J: TRBJ1-5
D: -
V: TRBV6-5
size: -

DNA: TGTGCCAGCAGCTTTTGGAAGCGAGGGGAAAAACTGTTTTTT
CDR3: CASSFWKRGEKLFF
J: TRBJ1-4
D: -
V: TRBV5-6
size: few

DNA: TGCGCCAGCAGCCCAAGGCCGGACTCCAAAAACATTCAGTACTTC
CDR3: CASSPRPDSKNIQYF
J: TRBJ2-4
D: -
V: TRBV5-1
size: -

DNA: TGCAGCGGCCAGGGGAGCTCCTACAATGAGCAGTTCTTC
CDR3: CSGQGSSYNEQFF
J: TRBJ2-1
D: -
V: TRBV29-1
size: -

DNA: TGTTCCAGCAGCTTCTTTGGCTGGCCCGACACCGGGGAGCTGTTTTTT
CDR3: CSSSFFGWPDTGELFF
J: TRBJ2-2
D: -
V: TRBV7-9
size: few

DNA: TGTGCCAGTGCCTGGACTAGCGGGAGTGCGCAGTATTTT
CDR3: CASAWTSGSAQYF
J: TRBJ2-3
D: TRBD2
V: TRBV19
size: -

DNA: TGTTCCAGCAGCTTCGGACAGGGCTATGGCTACACCTTC
CDR3: CSSSFGQGYGYTF
J: TRBJ1-2
D: TRBD1
V: TRBV7-9
size: once

DNA: TGTGCCAGCAGTCGGGACAGATTGAACACTGAAGCTTTCTTT
CDR3: CASSRDRLNTEAFF
J: TRBJ1-1
D: TRBD1
V: TRBV27
size: -

DNA: TGTGCAAGTCGCTTAATGGCATCAATCGCTGGGGCCAACGTCCTGACTTTC
CDR3: CASRLMASIAGANVLTF
J: TRBJ2-6
D: -
V: TRBV12-2
size: -

DNA: TGTGCCAGCAGCTTAGGGGGGACAGTTACCTACGAGCAGTACTTC
CDR3: CASSLGGTVTYEQYF
J: TRBJ2-7
D: TRBD1
V: TRBV11-2
size: -

DNA: TGTGCCAGCAGCCAAGAATCTTCTCGGACTAATGAAAAACTGTTTTTT
CDR3: CASSQESSRTNEKLFF
J: TRBJ1-4
D: -
V: TRBV4-2
size: -

DNA: TGTGCCAGCAGGGGGGACAGCTACGAGCAGTACTTC
CDR3: CASRGDSYEQYF
J: TRBJ2-7
D: TRBD1
V: TRBV2
size: -

DNA: TGTGCCAGCAGCCAACAAGCGAAAGGCACAGATACGCAGTATTTT
CDR3: CASSQQAKGTDTQYF
J: TRBJ2-3
D: -
V: TRBV7-6
size: -

DNA: TGCGCCAGCAGCCAAATAGCGGGAGATTGGGAAGAGACCCAGTACTTC
CDR3: CASSQIAGDWEETQYF
J: TRBJ2-5
D: TRBD2
V: TRBV4-3
size: -

DNA: TGTGCCAGCAGTTCTCACACGAACACCGGGGAGCTGTTTTTT
CDR3: CASSSHTNTGELFF
J: TRBJ2-2
D: -
V: TRBV6-1
size: -

DNA: TGTGCCAGCAGCTTAAGGGAGGGGAACACTGAAGCTTTCTTT
CDR3: CASSLREGNTEAFF
J: TRBJ1-1
D: -
V: TRBV7-6
size: -

DNA: TGTGCCAGCTCACCCTCGCGACAGGTACAAGAGACCCAGTACTTC
CDR3: CASSPSRQVQETQYF
J: TRBJ2-5
D: -
V: TRBV18
size: -

DNA: TGTGCCAGCAGCTTGAAGGGACTAGCGGGGTACAATGAGCAGTTCTTC
CDR3: CASSLKGLAGYNEQFF
J: TRBJ2-1
D: TRBD2
V: TRBV7-2
size: -

DNA: TGTGCCAGCAGGAACGGCAGGGTAACCACTGAAGCTTTCTTT
CDR3: CASRNGRVTTEAFF
J: TRBJ1-1
D: -
V: TRBV2
size: -

DNA: TGTGCCAGCAGCGTAGCAGGGGCCAGCAATCAGCCCCAGCATTTT
CDR3: CASSVAGASNQPQHF
J: TRBJ1-5
D: -
V: TRBV9
size: -

DNA: TGTGCCACCGCTACTAGCGGGAGCTCCTACAATGAGCAGTTCTTC
CDR3: CATATSGSSYNEQFF
J: TRBJ2-1
D: TRBD2
V: TRBV7-2
size: -

DNA: TGTGCCAGCAGCGCTCTAGGGACAGGGGGCGTGGAGACCCAGTACTTC
CDR3: CASSALGTGGVETQYF
J: TRBJ2-5
D: TRBD1
V: TRBV9
size: -

DNA: TGTGCCAGCAGTTTTGGGACAGGGCATGGCTACACCTTC
CDR3: CASSFGTGHGYTF
J: TRBJ1-2
D: TRBD1
V: TRBV27
size: -

DNA: TGTGCCAGCAGTGGTCACTCCGGGACACTCACCGGGGAGCTGTTTTTT
CDR3: CASSGHSGTLTGELFF
J: TRBJ2-2
D: -
V: TRBV25-1
size: -

DNA: TGTGCCAGCAGCCCCGGGACAGGAAATCAGCCCCAGCATTTT
CDR3: CASSPGTGNQPQHF
J: TRBJ1-5
D: TRBD1
V: TRBV7-9
size: few

DNA: TGTGCCAGCAGCTTAGTGGGAGTCCTAGGATCCCTCAATGAGCAGTTCTTC
CDR3: CASSLVGVLGSLNEQFF
J: TRBJ2-1
D: -
V: TRBV11-2
size: -

DNA: TGTGCCAGCAGCCCCCGAAGGACTAGCGGGTCTACAGAGACCCAGTACTTC
CDR3: CASSPRRTSGSTETQYF
J: TRBJ2-5
D: TRBD2
V: TRBV11-3
size: -

DNA: TGCGCCAGCAGCTTATGGACAGGGGACAATCAGCCCCAGCATTTT
CDR3: CASSLWTGDNQPQHF
J: TRBJ1-5
D: TRBD1
V: TRBV5-1
size: -

DNA: TGTGCCAGCAGCTTGACAGGGGGCACAGGCTACGAGCAGTACTTC
CDR3: CASSLTGGTGYEQYF
J: TRBJ2-7
D: TRBD1
V: TRBV5-6
size: -

DNA: TGTGCCAGCAGCAGGGAGACGAACACTGAAGCTTTCTTT
CDR3: CASSRETNTEAFF
J: TRBJ1-1
D: -
V: TRBV7-9
size: -

DNA: TGTGCTAGTGGTTTGGCGGGGTCTGGCTACACCTTC
CDR3: CASGLAGSGYTF
J: TRBJ1-2
D: -
V: TRBV12-5
size: -

DNA: TGTGCCTGGAGTTATACTCGGGGCGAGCAGTACTTC
CDR3: CAWSYTRGEQYF
J: TRBJ2-7
D: -
V: TRBV30
size: -

DNA: TGTGCCAGCAGTCTTCTGACTAGCGGCCTGTTCTTC
CDR3: CASSLLTSGLFF
J: TRBJ2-1
D: TRBD2
V: TRBV27
size: -

DNA: TGTGCCAGCAGCCAAGGATTGACTAGCGTAGACACAGATACGCAGTATTTT
CDR3: CASSQGLTSVDTDTQYF
J: TRBJ2-3
D: TRBD2
V: TRBV4-2
size: -

DNA: TGTGCCAGCAGCCCACGGGGGTCCTACGAGCAGTACTTC
CDR3: CASSPRGSYEQYF
J: TRBJ2-7
D: -
V: TRBV9
size: -

DNA: TGTGCCAGCTCACCGGAACCTACTAGCGGGTACAATGAGCAGTTCTTC
CDR3: CASSPEPTSGYNEQFF
J: TRBJ2-1
D: TRBD2
V: TRBV18
size: once

DNA: TGCGCCAGCAGCATCTCTACAGTGGGCACTGAAGCTTTCTTT
CDR3: CASSISTVGTEAFF
J: TRBJ1-1
D: -
V: TRBV5-1
size: once

DNA: TGTGCCAGCAGCGGGTGGTTAGAGGCTAGATCTGGGGCCAACGTCCTGACTTTC
CDR3: CASSGWLEARSGANVLTF
J: TRBJ2-6
D: -
V: TRBV7-9
size: -

DNA: TGTGCCAGCAAGGGGGACAGAGATTACGAGCAGTACTTC
CDR3: CASKGDRDYEQYF
J: TRBJ2-7
D: TRBD1
V: TRBV6-5
size: -

DNA: TGCGCCAGCAGCTTGGCGGCGGGAGAGAACACCGGGGAGCTGTTTTTT
CDR3: CASSLAAGENTGELFF
J: TRBJ2-2
D: TRBD2
V: TRBV5-1
size: -

DNA: TGTGCCAGCAGTTCCGGGACTAGGTATAGAGATGAGCAGTTCTTC
CDR3: CASSSGTRYRDEQFF
J: TRBJ2-1
D: TRBD2
V: TRBV6-5
size: -

DNA: TGTGCCAGTAGTTCCCCCGGGACAGGGGCGAGGGGGGAGCTGTTTTTT
CDR3: CASSSPGTGARGELFF
J: TRBJ2-2
D: TRBD1
V: TRBV19
size: -

DNA: TGCGCCAGCAGCCAAGAACAAGGACGGGGGGGACTAGCGGGAGGCTACGAGCAGTACTTC
CDR3: CASSQEQGRGGLAGGYEQYF
J: TRBJ2-7
D: TRBD2
V: TRBV4-3
size: -

DNA: TGCGCCAGCAGCCAAGATGTCAGAAACACCATATATTTT
CDR3: CASSQDVRNTIYF
J: TRBJ1-3
D: -
V: TRBV4-3
size: -

DNA: TGCGCCAGCAGTGAGTCGGCGGGAGAAAGAACGGAGCAGTTCTTC
CDR3: CASSESAGERTEQFF
J: TRBJ2-1
D: TRBD2
V: TRBV10-1
size: -

DNA: TGTGCCAGCAGTGAAGAAGGCCAGGGGGTTATCGTTGAGCAGTTCTTC
CDR3: CASSEEGQGVIVEQFF
J: TRBJ2-1
D: TRBD1
V: TRBV25-1
size: once

DNA: TGTGCCAGCAGCTTGGATCAGGGGGAATCTAACTATGGCTACACCTTC
CDR3: CASSLDQGESNYGYTF
J: TRBJ1-2
D: TRBD1
V: TRBV5-5
size: -

DNA: TGCGCCAGCAGCCAATCGACAGGGACAAAGACCCAGTACTTC
CDR3: CASSQSTGTKTQYF
J: TRBJ2-5
D: TRBD1
V: TRBV4-3
size: -

DNA: TGTGCCAGCAGCTTGGGGACTAGCGGGAGGCCCAACTACAATGAGCAGTTCTTC
CDR3: CASSLGTSGRPNYNEQFF
J: TRBJ2-1
D: TRBD2
V: TRBV7-2
size: -

DNA: TGTGCCAGCCGGACAGGAGCTAATGAAAAACTGTTTTTT
CDR3: CASRTGANEKLFF
J: TRBJ1-4
D: TRBD1
V: TRBV6-6
size: -

DNA: TGCGCCAGCAGCGCAGAAGCCGGGACTAGCGGGAGTCGGGGCACAGATACGCAGTATTTT
CDR3: CASSAEAGTSGSRGTDTQYF
J: TRBJ2-3
D: TRBD2
V: TRBV5-1
size: once

DNA: TGTGCCAGCAGCTTGTGGGGACTAGCGGGAGACCCAGCCAAAAACATTCAGTACTTC
CDR3: CASSLWGLAGDPAKNIQYF
J: TRBJ2-4
D: TRBD2
V: TRBV5-6
size: -

DNA: TGTGCCAGCACCGAACAGGGTAAACTTAACTATGGCTACACCTTC
CDR3: CASTEQGKLNYGYTF
J: TRBJ1-2
D: -
V: TRBV6-6
size: -

DNA: TGTGCCAGCAGCTTAGGGCTAGCGGGGGCCTACAATGAGCAGTTCTTC
CDR3: CASSLGLAGAYNEQFF
J: TRBJ2-1
D: TRBD2
V: TRBV11-3
size: -

DNA: TGTGCCAGCAGTGAAGCTAGCGGGAGCACCGGGGAGCTGTTTTTT
CDR3: CASSEASGSTGELFF
J: TRBJ2-2
D: TRBD2
V: TRBV6-1
size: many

DNA: TGCGCCAGCAGCTTAGGGGGTAAAGACGATATGCAGTATTTT
CDR3: CASSLGGKDDMQYF
J: TRBJ2-3
D: -
V: TRBV5-1
size: -

DNA: TGTGCCAGCAGCGGGAGTAAGGGCGGGAGCTCCTACAATGAGCAGTTCTTC
CDR3: CASSGSKGGSSYNEQFF
J: TRBJ2-1
D: TRBD2
V: TRBV9
size: -